The clone carrying this T cell receptor beta chain has only one observation. Its specificity is unknown. This specimen comes from a study of T cells in localized non-small cell lung cancer. General study results and limits: Without multi-region sequencing, intratumor heterogeneity could not be excluded. Tumor showed lower T cell clonality than uninvolved adjacent lung, where it was highest. Paired adjacent lung recovered a median roughly 54 of the top 100 tumor clones.

The CDR3 consists of 15 residues. The germline V gene encodes CDR1 SGHRS and CDR2 YFSETQ. V lost 10 bases and J lost 5, with 24 bases in between. Using immunoSEQ multiplex PCR, the repertoire was profiled, and TCRdb retains in-frame clones only, with some absent. Of 15,000 to 20,000 clones listed, roughly 89% are singletons. The source material was peripheral blood mononuclear cells, sampled before any cancer treatment. V gene TRBV5-1 combines with J gene TRBJ1-2, with D unresolved. This sequence was found in a woman aged 35-70 years with stage III lung adenocarcinoma. CDR3 in DNA: TGCGCCTGCACCAAAGTACCCTCTGACACGTATGGCTACACCTTC. This codes for CACTKVPSDTYGYTF.